This TCR beta chain emerged from a study of early T cells in non-severe SARS-CoV-2 infection. Looking at the study overall: The study sequenced bulk RNA from unsorted whole blood, with chains unpaired.

TCRdb called the 5' RACE reads again in MiXCR, with one record for every CDR3 protein. The sample includes about 68,000 distinct CDR3 sequences, roughly 10% of them seen just once. In its sample, this clonotype was seen many times. This receptor was taken from an adult who was a healthcare worker with PCR-confirmed SARS-CoV-2 infection or an uninfected control (not recorded which). The sequencing sample was made of whole blood.

The CDR3 DNA reads TGTGCCAGCAGTGAAGGAGACTGGGAAAAACTGTTTTTT. Encoded protein: CASSEGDWEKLFF. The rearrangement uses TRBV25-1 and TRBJ1-4; D gene ambiguous. Between the trimmed V and J ends, which lost 2 bases and 8 bases, there was a span of 9 bases. Looked up from germline, CDR1 is MGHDK and CDR2 is SYGVNS. The CDR3 consists of 13 residues.